This TCR beta chain emerged from a study of CD8 T cells in Susac syndrome. Random hexamers served to reverse transcribe roughly 0.5 to 1 ug RNA. A multiplex approach, immunoSEQ multiplex PCR, amplified TCR beta CDR3 across 54 Vbeta and 13 Jbeta. A single record per CDR3 protein comes from TCRdb applying MiXCR to the immunoSEQ multiplex PCR reads. This table holds 250,000 to 350,000 distinct CDR3 sequences, roughly 94% found once. Germline CDR1 reads SQVTM; CDR2 reads ANQGSEA. V lost 6 bases to trimming and J lost 5 bases, with 9 bases between them. The CDR3 sequence is 11 residues long. The sequence came from a human donor with multiple sclerosis. The sample was CD4+ T cells from PBMCs. The chain uses TRBV29-1 and TRBJ2-3, with no clear D. The CDR3 loop reads CSVDHGDTQYF. CDR3 in DNA: TGCAGCGTAGATCACGGAGATACGCAGTATTTT.